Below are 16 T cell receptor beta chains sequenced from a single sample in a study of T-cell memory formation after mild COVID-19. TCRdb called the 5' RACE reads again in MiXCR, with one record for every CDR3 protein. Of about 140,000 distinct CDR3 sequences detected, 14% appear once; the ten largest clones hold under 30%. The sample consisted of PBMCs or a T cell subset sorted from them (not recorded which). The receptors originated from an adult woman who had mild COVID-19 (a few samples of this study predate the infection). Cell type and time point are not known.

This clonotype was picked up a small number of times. This chain's CDR3 is CSVQGQAIGGTEAFF. CDR3 bases: TGCAGCGTCCAGGGACAGGCTATCGGGGGGACTGAAGCTTTCTTT. This rearrangement joins TRBV29-1 to TRBJ1-1, with TRBD1 matching over 8 bases. Losses at the gene ends were 6 bases for V and 5 bases for J; bases not matched to a gene: 14. The CDR3 spans 15 residues. In germline, CDR1 is SQVTM, CDR2 ANQGSEA.

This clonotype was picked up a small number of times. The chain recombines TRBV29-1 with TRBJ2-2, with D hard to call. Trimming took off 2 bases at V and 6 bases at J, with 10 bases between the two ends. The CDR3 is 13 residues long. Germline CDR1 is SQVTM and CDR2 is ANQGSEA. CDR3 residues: CSVETADPGELFF. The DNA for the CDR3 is TGCAGCGTTGAAACGGCAGACCCCGGGGAGCTGTTTTTT.

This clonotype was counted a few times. This chain's CDR3 is CASSSLKRGHTDTQYF. The CDR3 DNA sequence: TGTGCCAGCAGCTCCCTAAAGAGGGGACACACAGATACGCAGTATTTT. The gene calls are TRBV7-8 and TRBJ2-3, with D tentatively TRBD1 (6 bases). CDR3 size: 16 residues. Trimming pared 4 bases from V and 2 bases from J, leaving 16 bases between. Germline assignment: CDR1 SGHVS and CDR2 FQNEAQ.

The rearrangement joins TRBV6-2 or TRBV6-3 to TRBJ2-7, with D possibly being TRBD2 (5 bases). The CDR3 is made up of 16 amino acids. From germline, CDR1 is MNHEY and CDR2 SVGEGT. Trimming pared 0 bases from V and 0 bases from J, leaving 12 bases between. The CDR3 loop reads CASSYSDSESSYEQYF. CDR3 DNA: TGTGCCAGCAGTTACTCAGATAGCGAGAGCTCCTACGAGCAGTACTTC.

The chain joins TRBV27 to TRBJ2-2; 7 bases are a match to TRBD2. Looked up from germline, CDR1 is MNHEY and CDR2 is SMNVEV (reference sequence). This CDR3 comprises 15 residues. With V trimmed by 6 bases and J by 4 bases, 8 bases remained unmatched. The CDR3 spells CASRGGGPRTGELFF. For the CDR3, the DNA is TGTGCCAGCAGGGGGGGAGGGCCGCGCACCGGGGAGCTGTTTTTT.

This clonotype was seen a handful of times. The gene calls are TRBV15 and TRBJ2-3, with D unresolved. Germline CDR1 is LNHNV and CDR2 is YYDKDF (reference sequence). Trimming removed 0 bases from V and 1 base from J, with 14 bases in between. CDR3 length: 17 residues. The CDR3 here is CATSRDPFGIGTDTQYF. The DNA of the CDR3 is TGTGCCACCAGCAGAGATCCTTTTGGGATAGGCACAGATACGCAGTATTTT. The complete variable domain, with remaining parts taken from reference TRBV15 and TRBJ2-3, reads DAMVIQNPRYQVTQFGKPVTLSCSQTLNHNVMYWYQQKSSQAPKLLFHYYDKDFNNEADTPDNFQSRRPNTSFCFLDIRSPGLGDTAMYLCATSRDPFGIGTDTQYFGPGTRLTVL.

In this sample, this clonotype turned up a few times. As DNA, the CDR3 is TGTGCCAGCAGCGTAGCGAAGCGATCGAACACCGGGGAGCTGTTTTTT. Translated: CASSVAKRSNTGELFF. The gene calls are TRBV9 and TRBJ2-2, with no clear D. Trimming left V 0 bases short and J 0 bases short, with 9 bases between. The germline V gene has CDR1 SGDLS and CDR2 YYNGEE. CDR3 length equals 16 residues.

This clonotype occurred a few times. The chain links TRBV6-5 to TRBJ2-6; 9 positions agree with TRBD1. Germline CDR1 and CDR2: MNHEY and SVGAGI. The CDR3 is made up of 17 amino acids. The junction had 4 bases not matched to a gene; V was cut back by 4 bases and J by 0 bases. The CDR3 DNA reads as TGTGCCAGCAGTTGGGGACAGGGCCTCTCTGGGGCCAACGTCCTGACTTTC. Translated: CASSWGQGLSGANVLTF.

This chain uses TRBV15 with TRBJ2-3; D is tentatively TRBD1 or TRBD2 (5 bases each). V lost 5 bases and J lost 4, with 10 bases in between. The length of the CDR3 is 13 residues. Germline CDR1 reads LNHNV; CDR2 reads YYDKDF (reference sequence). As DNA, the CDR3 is TGTGCCACCAGCGACCGGGACGCAGATACGCAGTATTTT. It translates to CATSDRDADTQYF.

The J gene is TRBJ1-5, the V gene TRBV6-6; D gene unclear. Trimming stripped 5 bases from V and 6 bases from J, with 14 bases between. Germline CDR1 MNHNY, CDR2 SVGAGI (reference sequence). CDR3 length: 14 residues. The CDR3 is CASSLPGPTQPQHF. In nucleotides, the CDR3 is TGTGCCAGCAGTCTTCCGGGTCCAACTCAGCCCCAGCATTTT.

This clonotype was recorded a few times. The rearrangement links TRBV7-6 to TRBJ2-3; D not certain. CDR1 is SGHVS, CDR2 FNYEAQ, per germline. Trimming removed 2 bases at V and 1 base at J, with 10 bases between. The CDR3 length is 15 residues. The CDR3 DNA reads TGTGCCAGCAGCTTATTCGGTTTGGGCACAGATACGCAGTATTTT. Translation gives CASSLFGLGTDTQYF.

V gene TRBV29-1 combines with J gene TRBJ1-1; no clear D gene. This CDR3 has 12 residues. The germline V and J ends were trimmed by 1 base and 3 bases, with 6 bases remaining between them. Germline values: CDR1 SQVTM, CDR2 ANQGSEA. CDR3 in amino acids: CSVEGGDTEAFF. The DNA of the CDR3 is TGCAGCGTTGAAGGTGGGGACACTGAAGCTTTCTTT.

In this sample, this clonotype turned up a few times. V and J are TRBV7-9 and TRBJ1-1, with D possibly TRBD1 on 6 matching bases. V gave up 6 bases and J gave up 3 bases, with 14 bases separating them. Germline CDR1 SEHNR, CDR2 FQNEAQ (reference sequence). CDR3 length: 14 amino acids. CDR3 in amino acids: CASRSWGADTEAFF. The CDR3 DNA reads TGTGCCAGCAGATCCTGGGGGGCGGACACTGAAGCTTTCTTT. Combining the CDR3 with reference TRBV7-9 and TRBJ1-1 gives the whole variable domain DTGVSQNPRHKITKRGQNVTFRCDPISEHNRLYWYRQTLGQGPEFLTYFQNEAQLEKSRLLSDRFSAERPKGSFSTLEIQRTEQGDSAMYLCASRSWGADTEAFFGQGTRLTVV.

In DNA, the CDR3 is TGTGCCAGCAGTCCCCGGGGACTAGCGGCACCCCTGGGGAATGAGCAGTTCTTC. Its translation: CASSPRGLAAPLGNEQFF. The V call is TRBV28, the J call TRBJ2-1; TRBD2 agrees at 11 bases. CDR1 and CDR2 from the germline V gene are MDHEN and SYDVKM. V shed 5 bases and J 7 bases; nucleotides not matched to a gene: 16. The CDR3 consists of 18 residues.

The CDR3: CASSLSAVSYEQYF. CDR3 sequence (DNA): TGTGCCAGCAGCCTTAGCGCAGTCTCCTACGAGCAGTACTTC. The rearrangement joins TRBV9 to TRBJ2-7, with D perhaps TRBD2 (5 bases). This CDR3 contains 14 residues. The germline V gene encodes CDR1 SGDLS and CDR2 YYNGEE. V was cut by 4 bases and J by 0 bases, with 11 bases left in between.

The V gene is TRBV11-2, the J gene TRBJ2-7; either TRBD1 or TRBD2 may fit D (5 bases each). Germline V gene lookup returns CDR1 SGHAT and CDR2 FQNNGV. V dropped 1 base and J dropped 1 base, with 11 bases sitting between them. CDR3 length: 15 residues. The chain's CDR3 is CASSLGGRLSYEQYF. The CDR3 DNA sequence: TGTGCCAGCAGCTTAGGGGGACGCCTATCCTACGAGCAGTACTTC.